A selection of T cell receptor beta chains follows, all from one sample in a study of blood T cells in healthy people across ages. TCRdb re-called the 5' RACE reads with MiXCR, one entry per CDR3 protein. The sample has around 2 million distinct CDR3 sequences; 30% to 40% are singletons. Input material: blood. The source is a human donor in good health. The CDR3 runs from the conserved cysteine through the conserved F or W. A D gene is named only where the DNA matches it firmly. A row's size may be missing; if present it is once, few, many or a size class.

j_call d_call v_call clone_size cdr3_aa cdr3_nt
TRBJ1-1 . TRBV29-1 . CSVDKVLNTEAFF TGCAGCGTTGATAAGGTGTTGAACACTGAAGCTTTCTTT
TRBJ2-1 TRBD1 TRBV4-1 . CASSHPGTGHNEQFF TGCGCCAGCAGCCACCCCGGGACAGGCCACAATGAGCAGTTCTTC
TRBJ2-7 TRBD2 TRBV20-1 . CSARFSGAEQYF TGCAGTGCTAGATTCAGCGGGGCCGAGCAGTACTTC
TRBJ1-2 . TRBV7-3 once CASSLMTGFGYTF TGTGCCAGCAGCCTCATGACAGGCTTTGGCTACACCTTC
TRBJ1-2 . TRBV6-4 . CATSDERSYGYTF TGTGCCACCTCGGACGAGAGAAGCTATGGCTACACCTTC
TRBJ1-1 TRBD1 TRBV20-1 . CSARTGFVAFF TGCAGTGCCCGGACAGGGTTTGTAGCTTTCTTT
TRBJ1-2 . TRBV5-1 few CASSRGNAGRDDYGYTF TGCGCCAGCAGCCGGGGGAATGCGGGTAGAGACGACTATGGCTACACCTTC
TRBJ1-2 . TRBV6-6 . CASSYRDRYYGYTF TGTGCCAGCAGTTACCGAGACAGGTACTATGGCTACACCTTC
TRBJ1-2 . TRBV7-9 many CASSLSRGGYGYTF TGTGCCAGCAGCTTATCCCGGGGGGGCTATGGCTACACCTTC
TRBJ2-7 TRBD2 TRBV6-2/TRBV6-3 . CASSYSILAGVYEQYF TGTGCCAGCAGTTACTCGATACTAGCGGGGGTCTACGAGCAGTACTTC
TRBJ2-7 TRBD1 TRBV7-9 few CASSLGTGIEDEQYF TGTGCCAGCAGCTTAGGGACAGGGATCGAGGACGAGCAGTACTTC
TRBJ2-5 TRBD2 TRBV7-2 . CASSLAREDEQYF TGTGCCAGCAGCTTAGCACGGGAGGATGAGCAGTACTTC
TRBJ2-7 TRBD1 TRBV4-2 . CASSQEDRISYEQYF TGTGCCAGCAGCCAAGAGGACAGGATCTCCTACGAGCAGTACTTC
TRBJ1-2 . TRBV4-1 . CASSQDGASYYGYTF TGCGCCAGCAGCCAAGATGGAGCCAGCTACTATGGCTACACCTTC
TRBJ2-7 . TRBV6-1 few CASSGGRKILYEQYF TGTGCCAGCAGTGGGGGACGGAAGATACTCTACGAGCAGTACTTC
TRBJ1-2 . TRBV18 . CASSPLQGVHYGYTF TGTGCCAGCTCACCGCTACAGGGAGTCCACTATGGCTACACCTTC
TRBJ2-7 . TRBV20-1 few CSAREFHEQYF TGCAGTGCTAGAGAGTTCCACGAGCAGTACTTC
TRBJ2-5 . TRBV7-2 few CASSLWGTQETQYF TGTGCCAGCAGCTTGTGGGGTACACAAGAGACCCAGTACTTC
TRBJ1-5 TRBD1 TRBV20-1 . CSARQGAARNQPQHF TGCAGTGCTAGACAGGGGGCAGCCCGAAATCAGCCCCAGCATTTT
TRBJ1-1 . TRBV29-1 . CSVAGGRVEAFF TGCAGCGTCGCGGGGGGGCGCGTTGAAGCTTTCTTT
TRBJ2-4 TRBD1 TRBV6-5 few CASSYRTGTGNLAKNIQYF TGTGCCAGCAGTTACAGGACCGGGACAGGGAATCTGGCCAAAAACATTCAGTACTTC
TRBJ1-5 . TRBV28 . CASSSRVRQPQHF TGTGCCAGCAGCTCCAGGGTGCGGCAGCCCCAGCATTTT
TRBJ1-6 TRBD1 TRBV7-6 . CASSLWGRGYSPLHF TGTGCCAGCAGCTTATGGGGCAGGGGGTATTCACCCCTCCACTTT
TRBJ2-6 . TRBV9 . CASSPPMAGANVLTF TGTGCCAGCAGCCCCCCAATGGCCGGGGCCAACGTCCTGACTTTC
TRBJ2-1 TRBD1 TRBV4-1 . CASSQSQGARYNEQFF TGCGCCAGCAGCCAATCTCAGGGGGCCCGATACAATGAGCAGTTCTTC
TRBJ2-7 TRBD2 TRBV12-5 few CASGLVLGGDPYEQYF TGTGCTAGTGGTTTGGTGCTGGGAGGGGATCCATACGAGCAGTACTTC
TRBJ2-5 . TRBV7-9 few CASSFSTYQETQYF TGTGCCAGCAGCTTCTCGACTTACCAAGAGACCCAGTACTTC
TRBJ1-1 . TRBV20-1 . CSASTLANRGGMNTEAFF TGCAGTGCTAGTACGTTGGCAAATAGGGGGGGAATGAACACTGAAGCTTTCTTT
TRBJ2-7 . TRBV4-3 . CASSPDATSDPYEQYF TGCGCCAGCAGCCCTGATGCCACCTCCGACCCTTACGAGCAGTACTTC
TRBJ2-1 TRBD2 TRBV7-9 . CASSSSRGGRHEQFF TGTGCCAGCAGCTCCTCTCGCGGGGGTAGGCATGAGCAGTTCTTC
TRBJ1-1 . TRBV28 . CASSFRNMANTEAFF TGTGCCAGCAGTTTCCGTAACATGGCGAACACCGAAGCTTTCTTT
TRBJ2-7 . TRBV11-2 few CASSTDSPILGYEQYF TGTGCCAGCAGCACCGACAGCCCTATCCTTGGGTACGAGCAGTACTTC
TRBJ1-4 . TRBV4-1 . CASSQDPQVWLYEKLFF TGCGCCAGCAGCCAAGATCCACAGGTCTGGTTATATGAAAAACTGTTTTTT
TRBJ2-5 . TRBV27 . CASSLTQGFLETQYF TGTGCCAGCAGTCTTACTCAGGGGTTTCTGGAGACCCAGTACTTC
TRBJ2-1 . TRBV4-1 few CASSRRDGTYNEQFF TGCGCCAGCAGCCGACGGGACGGTACGTACAATGAGCAGTTCTTC
TRBJ1-1 . TRBV5-1 . CASSPDLQAFF TGCGCCAGCAGCCCGGACCTACAAGCTTTCTTT
TRBJ2-5 . TRBV28 . CASKGWTDPQETQYF TGTGCCAGCAAGGGTTGGACAGACCCCCAAGAGACCCAGTACTTC
TRBJ1-2 . TRBV7-2 . CASSSAGAFNYGYTF TGTGCCAGCAGCTCCGCAGGGGCCTTTAACTATGGCTACACCTTC
TRBJ1-4 . TRBV25-1 . CASSESGREKLFF TGTGCCAGCAGTGAATCAGGGAGAGAAAAACTGTTTTTT
TRBJ2-7 TRBD1 TRBV10-3 . CAIYAGTGGHEQYF TGTGCCATCTACGCTGGGACAGGGGGCCACGAGCAGTACTTC
TRBJ2-7 TRBD1 TRBV4-3 . CASSQESRTGTYFYEQYF TGCGCCAGCAGCCAAGAATCCCGGACAGGGACATACTTCTACGAGCAGTACTTC
TRBJ2-7 TRBD1 TRBV7-9 few CASSQTGTGLDEQYF TGTGCCAGCAGTCAGACAGGGACGGGCCTAGACGAGCAGTACTTC
TRBJ2-5 TRBD2 TRBV5-1 . CASSQGTSGGIFAETQYF TGCGCCAGCAGCCAAGGGACTAGCGGGGGCATATTCGCTGAGACCCAGTACTTC